Each of the 30 T cell receptor beta chains below was sequenced from the same sample in a study of blood T cell repertoires in COVID-19. The assay was immunoSEQ multiplex PCR, and TCRdb's table has in-frame clones only and misses some. The table lists approximately 170,000 clones, about 84% of them singletons, with approximately 12% in the top ten. Sequencing used PBMCs or T cells enriched from blood (not recorded which). These receptor sequences come from a man aged 50 to 60 who had recovered from COVID-19.

The chain recombines TRBV10-1 with TRBJ1-2, with D possibly TRBD1 on 6 matching bases. V lost 5 bases to trimming and J lost 4 bases, with 14 bases between them. Germline-derived CDR1 and CDR2 are WNHNN and SYGVQD (reference sequence). The CDR3 is 14 amino acids. The CDR3 loop is CASSSGQLPYGYTF. CDR3 in DNA: TGCGCCAGCAGTTCCGGACAGTTGCCCTATGGCTACACCTTC.

The chain's CDR3 is CASSEGGGIGGYTF. The CDR3 nucleotides are TGTGCCAGCAGTGAAGGCGGGGGGATTGGCGGCTACACCTTC. This chain joins TRBV2 and TRBJ1-2; TRBD1 might be the D (5 bases). The V end lost 1 base, the J end lost 8 bases, and 14 bases lay between the germline ends. This CDR3 has 14 amino acids. Germline V gene data show CDR1 as SNHLY and CDR2 as FYNNEI.

This sequence joins TRBV1 and TRBJ1-2; the D segment call TRBD1 is taken from the table without a DNA check. TRBV1 is assigned pseudogene status. The CDR3 spans 19 residues. The CDR3 DNA is TGCACCAGCAGCCAAGATTGCTGGGGACAGCCAAATCGTGTAACTGGCTACACCTTC. Residues: CTSSQDCWGQPNRVTGYTF.

The chain has TRBV19 and TRBJ1-4; D remains ambiguous. Trimming pared 3 bases from V and 4 bases from J, leaving 15 bases between. Germline loops: CDR1 LNHDA, CDR2 SQIVND (reference sequence). This CDR3 region has 16 residues. In nucleotides, the CDR3 is TGTGCCAGTAGTATGTGGTCCGGAGGGATTAATGAAAAACTGTTTTTT. Its translation is CASSMWSGGINEKLFF. The variable domain in full, with the rest retrieved from reference TRBV19 and TRBJ1-4, is DGGITQSPKYLFRKEGQNVTLSCEQNLNHDAMYWYRQDPGQGLRLIYYSQIVNDFQKGDIAEGYSVSREKKESFPLTVTSAQKNPTAFYLCASSMWSGGINEKLFFGSGTQLSVL.

This clone was counted a single time. This rearrangement joins TRBV3-1 (or the pseudogene TRBV3-2) to TRBJ1-2, with TRBD1 identical over 7 bases. The CDR3 runs 17 residues. Germline CDR1 LGHDT, CDR2 YNNKEL (reference sequence). Germline trimming cut 2 bases from V and 3 bases from J; bases unmatched to any gene: 12. CDR3 loop: CASSQLTRQGTYYGYTF. Written as DNA, the CDR3 is TGTGCCAGCAGCCAATTAACGCGACAGGGAACGTACTATGGCTACACCTTC.

J is TRBJ2-7 and V is TRBV28, with D perhaps TRBD2 (6 bases). The germline gives CDR1 MDHEN, CDR2 SYDVKM. Between the trimmed V and J ends, which lost 2 bases and 2 bases, there was a span of 13 bases. The CDR3 covers 15 residues. The CDR3 nucleotides read TGTGCCAGCAGTTTACTACGGGGGACCGCCTACGAGCAGTACTTC. Its protein is CASSLLRGTAYEQYF.

The chain uses TRBV28 and TRBJ1-2, with D possibly matching TRBD1 (6 bases). V lost 3 bases and J lost 5, with 19 bases in between. CDR3 size: 16 residues. Germline V CDR1 and CDR2: MDHEN, SYDVKM. The DNA for the CDR3 is TGTGCCAGCAGTTTTAGGGGGATCAGTTCGATATATGGCTACACCTTC. This translates into CASSFRGISSIYGYTF.

The chain recombines TRBV3-1 (or the pseudogene TRBV3-2) with TRBJ2-7; a possible D gene is TRBD2 (6 bases). CDR1 is LGHDT, CDR2 YNNKEL, per germline (reference sequence). Trimming stripped 4 bases from V and 7 bases from J, with 11 bases between. The length of the CDR3 is 12 residues. In DNA form, the CDR3 reads TGTGCCAGCAGCCGGGTGGGGGGAGAGCAGTACTTC. Its translation is CASSRVGGEQYF.

The chain recombines TRBV6-2 or TRBV6-3 with TRBJ1-5; 8 positions match TRBD1. Germline-derived CDR1 and CDR2 are MNHEY and SVGEGT. With V trimmed by 2 bases and J by 7 bases, 7 bases remained unmatched. The CDR3 totals 15 residues. CDR3 DNA sequence: TGTGCCAGCAGTTACGAGGGACAGGTGACCCAGCCCCAGCATTTT. Translation gives CASSYEGQVTQPQHF.

The rearrangement joins TRBV9 to TRBJ2-3, with a weak D call TRBD2 (6 bases). CDR3 size: 14 residues. V dropped 5 bases and J dropped 3 bases, with 13 bases sitting between them. Germline lookup yields CDR1 SGDLS and CDR2 YYNGEE. The CDR3 sequence: CASSETGTTDTQYF. CDR3 nucleotide sequence: TGTGCCAGCAGTGAAACCGGGACTACAGATACGCAGTATTTT.

The chain links TRBV5-1 to TRBJ1-6, with a tentative D call TRBD1 (6 bases). V gave up 4 bases and J gave up 2 bases, with 19 bases separating them. The CDR3 runs to 18 residues. CDR1 and CDR2 (germline): SGHRS, YFSETQ. Here the CDR3 DNA reads TGCGCCAGCAGCCGCGGGGGCAGCGAGGGGACCTATAATTCACCCCTCCACTTT. Translating gives CASSRGGSEGTYNSPLHF.

This clone showed up just once. The chain combines TRBV10-3 with TRBJ2-2; 8 positions agree with TRBD2. The J segment lost 6 bases and the V segment lost 6 bases, leaving 0 bases of the junction unmatched. Germline loops: CDR1 ENHRY, CDR2 SYGVKD. There are 12 residues in the CDR3. The CDR3 DNA reads TGTGCCATCAGCGGGGGGGCCGGGGAGCTGTTTTTT. It yields the protein CAISGGAGELFF.

The chain couples TRBV15 to TRBJ2-7, with D possibly being TRBD2 (6 bases). V was trimmed by 0 bases and J by 3 bases, leaving 15 bases between them. The germline V gene encodes CDR1 LNHNV and CDR2 YYDKDF (reference sequence). CDR3 length equals 16 residues. Here the CDR3 reads CATSRDMQDYNYEQYF. The CDR3 bases are TGTGCCACCAGCAGAGATATGCAGGACTACAACTACGAGCAGTACTTC.

The rearrangement links TRBV27 to TRBJ1-6, with 10 bases lining up with TRBD1. The germline CDR1 and CDR2 sequences are MNHEY and SMNVEV (reference sequence). V lost 5 bases, J lost 12 bases, and 10 bases stayed unmatched. This CDR3 contains 15 residues. The CDR3 coding sequence is TGTGCCAGCAGTCCAAGACGGGACAGGGGTGTACCCCTCCACTTT. This translates into CASSPRRDRGVPLHF.

The rearrangement uses TRBV4-3 and TRBJ1-6, with a tentative D call TRBD1 (5 bases). CDR1 is LGHNA and CDR2 is YSLEER in the germline V gene. The CDR3 has 17 amino acids. V lost 0 bases, J lost 2 bases, and 11 bases lay in between. Written as DNA, the CDR3 is TGCGCCAGCAGCCAAGAAGTCAGGGCGACCTATAATTCACCCCTCCACTTT. It codes for CASSQEVRATYNSPLHF.

The CDR3 is CASSYRDSSGNTIYF. CDR3 bases: TGTGCCAGCAGCTACCGGGACAGCTCTGGAAACACCATATATTTT. V and J are TRBV11-2 and TRBJ1-3, with 7 bases that match TRBD1. Germline V gene sequence: CDR1 SGHAT, CDR2 FQNNGV. The length of the CDR3 is 15 residues. V shed 4 bases, J shed 0 bases, and the junction held 3 bases outside the gene matches.

Concerning this clone: In the same sample, other DNA sequences code for this CDR3. The rearrangement joins TRBV28 to TRBJ1-5; D ambiguous. V lost 3 bases and J 7 bases, leaving 10 bases between the germline ends. The germline V gene encodes CDR1 MDHEN and CDR2 SYDVKM. This CDR3 comprises 13 residues. The CDR3: CASSLMGRQPQHF. CDR3 sequence (DNA): TGTGCCAGCAGTTTGATGGGGAGACAGCCCCAGCATTTT.

The chain is built from TRBV19 and TRBJ2-3; D is possibly TRBD2 (6 bases). The CDR3 length is 14 residues. The V end lost 0 bases, the J end lost 8 bases, and 12 bases lay between the germline ends. Germline V CDR1 and CDR2: LNHDA, SQIVND (reference sequence). The CDR3 loop is CASSIDGMRGTQYF. The CDR3 DNA sequence: TGTGCCAGTAGTATAGATGGGATGCGGGGTACGCAGTATTTT.

The chain couples TRBV29-1 to TRBJ2-7; TRBD2 matches at 7 bases. Germline V gene sequence: CDR1 SQVTM, CDR2 ANQGSEA. The V and J ends lost 4 bases and 1 base, in that order; junction bases with no gene match: 7. The CDR3 consists of 14 residues. CDR3 sequence reads: CSVGDLAASYEQYF. CDR3 nucleotides: TGCAGCGTTGGGGACCTAGCGGCATCCTACGAGCAGTACTTC.

This clone was seen a few times. The chain is built from TRBV7-2 and TRBJ1-5, with D maybe TRBD1 (5 bases). V lost 0 bases and J lost 3, with 9 bases in between. There are 15 residues in the CDR3. CDR1 SGHTA and CDR2 FQGNSA come from the germline V gene. The CDR3 protein is CASSLALGDNQPQHF. The CDR3 DNA reads as TGTGCCAGCAGCTTAGCGTTAGGGGACAATCAGCCCCAGCATTTT.

The chain carries TRBV27 and TRBJ1-6; 7 positions match TRBD1. CDR1 and CDR2 from the germline V gene are MNHEY and SMNVEV (reference sequence). The CDR3 runs to 15 residues. Germline trimming cut 6 bases from V and 9 bases from J; bases unmatched to any gene: 11. DNA of the CDR3: TGTGCCAGCAGCAAACCCACAGGGGTGGGTTCACCCCTCCACTTT. It yields the protein CASSKPTGVGSPLHF.

J is TRBJ1-1 and V is TRBV29-1; 8 nucleotides line up with TRBD1. The ends lost 7 bases at V and 4 bases at J; junction bases unmatched: 11. This CDR3 has 14 amino acids. CDR1 is SQVTM, CDR2 ANQGSEA, per germline. The CDR3 sequence is CSASRDRTGTEAFF. DNA for the CDR3: TGCAGCGCCTCGCGGGACAGGACGGGCACTGAAGCTTTCTTT.

V usage is TRBV14 and J usage is TRBJ1-1; 7 nucleotides agree with TRBD1. CDR1 and CDR2 (germline): SGHDN, FVKESK. Unmatched junction bases numbered 5, after V lost 3 bases and J lost 1 base. This CDR3 has 15 amino acids. CDR3 bases: TGTGCCAGCAGCCACGACAGGGTTGGGAACACTGAAGCTTTCTTT. Translation: CASSHDRVGNTEAFF.

The chain employs TRBV29-1 and TRBJ2-5; 8 bases agree with TRBD1. The V gene's germline CDR1 is SQVTM and CDR2 ANQGSEA. This CDR3 comprises 17 residues. V gave up 0 bases and J gave up 2 bases; unmatched junction bases: 11. The CDR3 region is CSVEDPGGTGLQETQYF. In DNA form, the CDR3 reads TGCAGCGTTGAAGATCCTGGCGGGACAGGCCTTCAAGAGACCCAGTACTTC.

The chain combines TRBV7-3 with TRBJ1-6; tentative D call: TRBD1 (6 bases). Germline CDR1 reads SGHTA; CDR2 reads FQGTGA. The CDR3 totals 17 residues. V lost 1 base and J lost 4, with 14 bases in between. CDR3 coding DNA: TGTGCCAGCAGCTTAAAGCACAGGGTCTTATATAATTCACCCCTCCACTTT. It specifies CASSLKHRVLYNSPLHF.

V and J are TRBV19 and TRBJ1-2; 8 bases map to TRBD1. Germline values: CDR1 LNHDA, CDR2 SQIVND (reference sequence). V lost 5 bases to trimming and J lost 8 bases; unmatched junction nucleotides: 10. This CDR3 is 14 amino acids long. As DNA, the CDR3 is TGTGCCAGTAGTCCGGACAGGGCTCAGCGCGGCTACACCTTC. Translation: CASSPDRAQRGYTF.

The rearrangement links TRBV7-2 to TRBJ2-1, with D tentatively TRBD1 (6 bases). Deletions cut 1 base from V and 6 bases from J, with 10 bases between. CDR1 SGHTA and CDR2 FQGNSA come from the germline V gene. The CDR3 covers 14 residues. The CDR3 bases are TGTGCCAGCAGCTTAGTACAGGGTAGCAATGAGCAGTTCTTC. This sequence encodes CASSLVQGSNEQFF.

V usage is TRBV2 and J usage is TRBJ1-5, with a possible D match to TRBD1 (6 bases). CDR1 is SNHLY and CDR2 is FYNNEI in the germline V gene. The CDR3 is 14 amino acids. CDR3 protein: CAAGGQYSNQPQHF. In DNA form, the CDR3 reads TGTGCAGCAGGAGGACAGTATAGCAATCAGCCCCAGCATTTT.

This clone came up once. The chain links TRBV7-2 to TRBJ2-7, with 7 nucleotides matching TRBD2. CDR1 is SGHTA, CDR2 FQGNSA, per germline. V dropped 4 bases and J dropped 6; count of bases not matched to a gene: 15. The CDR3 is made up of 16 amino acids. CDR3 DNA sequence: TGTGCCAGCAGCTCCTTCGGTGCGGGGGTGCGCGGCGAGCAGTACTTC. Protein: CASSSFGAGVRGEQYF.

The rearrangement joins TRBV4-2 to TRBJ1-5, with D possibly being TRBD1 (5 bases). Germline CDR1 is LGHNA and CDR2 is YNFKEQ. V dropped 4 bases and J dropped 2 bases, with 15 bases sitting between them. The CDR3 spans 16 residues. The chain's CDR3 is CASSPQGGRGNQPQHF. CDR3 bases: TGTGCCAGCAGCCCCCAGGGAGGACGGGGCAATCAGCCCCAGCATTTT.